Listed here are 20 T cell receptor beta chains from one sample, sequenced in a study of molecular identifiers for immune sequencing clone quantification. TCRdb re-derived calls from the PCR reads in MiXCR, one entry per CDR3 protein. Of about 40,000 distinct CDR3 sequences listed, roughly 24% are singletons. The sample consisted of naive CD8+ T cells from blood, with Jurkat cell RNA spiked in. Sample subset: FACS-sorted CD8+CD4-CCR7+CD45RA+ naive T cells. The receptors were gathered from a human donor in good health. Some libraries in this study had Jurkat cell RNA spiked in.

The chain is built from TRBV2 and TRBJ2-5; D uncertain. Germline V gene data show CDR1 as SNHLY and CDR2 as FYNNEI. CDR3 size: 14 residues. V shed 0 bases and J shed 1 base, with 6 bases lying between them. Here the CDR3 DNA reads TGTGCCAGCAGTGAAGCAGGCAGCCAAGAGACCCAGTACTTC. This codes for CASSEAGSQETQYF.

In its sample, this clonotype was seen many times. This chain links TRBV10-2 with TRBJ2-2; D remains unclear. Trimming removed 0 bases at V and 6 bases at J, with 5 bases between. The CDR3 spans 13 residues. From germline, CDR1 is WSHSY and CDR2 SAAADI. The CDR3 DNA reads as TGCGCCAGCAGTGAGTCCCAAGCCGGGGAGCTGTTTTTT. Residues: CASSESQAGELFF.

On this clonotype itself: This sequence may be a read error, since a much larger clone differs from it by one base. V and J are TRBV11-2 and TRBJ2-2; D perhaps matches TRBD1 (6 bases). Germline assignment: CDR1 SGHAT and CDR2 FQNNGV. The CDR3 spans 19 residues. CDR3 bases: TGTGCCAGCAGCTTACGGAGCGCCTGGGACATCGCGAACCCCGGGGAGCTGTTTTTT. Amino acid sequence: CASSLRSAWDIANPGELFF.

This chain links TRBV12-3 or TRBV12-4 with TRBJ1-1, with TRBD1 as a possible D gene (6 bases). CDR3 size: 14 residues. V was clipped by 2 bases and J by 4 bases, with 11 bases between them. The CDR3 spells CASSLILGGTEAFF. DNA of the CDR3: TGTGCCAGCAGTTTAATTTTAGGGGGCACTGAAGCTTTCTTT.

CDR3 nucleotide sequence: TGTGCCAGCAGCTCCGGACTAGCTCCGAAGCAGTACTTC. Its protein is CASSSGLAPKQYF. The gene calls are TRBV7-6 and TRBJ2-7, with TRBD2 matching over 8 bases. CDR3 length: 13 residues. V shed 4 bases and J 8 bases; nucleotides not matched to a gene: 7. The germline CDR1 and CDR2 sequences are SGHVS and FNYEAQ.

Points on this clonotype: This may be a read error, as it is one base from a much larger clone. The J gene is TRBJ1-1, the V gene TRBV9; 12 nucleotides align to TRBD1. CDR3 size: 16 residues. Per germline, CDR1 SGDLS and CDR2 YYNGEE. The CDR3 spells CASSVGDRGLNTEALF. The CDR3 DNA reads TGTGCCAGCAGCGTAGGGGACAGGGGGCTGAACACTGAAGCTCTCTTT.

This clonotype was picked up many times. The genes are TRBV20-1 and TRBJ1-2; D unclear. CDR1 is DFQATT, CDR2 SNEGSKA, per germline (reference sequence). V lost 0 bases and J lost 0, with 11 bases in between. The CDR3 covers 15 residues. The CDR3 bases are TGCAGTGCTAGAGAGCAACTACTAGCTAACTATGGCTACACCTTC. It encodes CSAREQLLANYGYTF.

This clonotype was seen ten or more times. The chain uses TRBV27 and TRBJ2-5; D may correspond to TRBD1 or TRBD2 (5 bases each). The CDR3 is 13 amino acids. Germline V gives CDR1 MNHEY, CDR2 SMNVEV (reference sequence). V shed 2 bases and J shed 5 bases, with 9 bases lying between them. CDR3 bases: TGTGCCAGCAGTTTAAGGGGAGTTGAGACCCAGTACTTC. Amino acid sequence: CASSLRGVETQYF.

This chain uses TRBV30 with TRBJ1-5, with a tentative D call TRBD1 (6 bases). This CDR3 is built from 14 residues. Per the germline V gene, CDR1 is GTSNPN and CDR2 is SVGIG (reference sequence). Trimming pared 0 bases from V and 5 bases from J, leaving 11 bases between. CDR3 nucleotides: TGTGCCTGGAGTGTAGGGGGGGTAGATCAGCCCCAGCATTTT. Its protein product is CAWSVGGVDQPQHF.

This clonotype was counted many times. The CDR3 sequence: CASSQGSGYEQYF. The CDR3 coding sequence is TGTGCCAGCAGCCAAGGTTCAGGCTACGAGCAGTACTTC. V and J are TRBV4-2 and TRBJ2-7; D remains unclear. The CDR3 length is 13 residues. CDR1 LGHNA and CDR2 YNFKEQ come from the germline V gene. Deletions cut 1 base from V and 3 bases from J, with 7 bases between.

This chain uses TRBV28 with TRBJ1-1, with D perhaps matching TRBD1 (6 bases). CDR3 length: 15 residues. Looked up from germline, CDR1 is MDHEN and CDR2 is SYDVKM. Trimming left V 3 bases short and J 1 base short, with 12 bases between. DNA for the CDR3: TGTGCCAGCAGTTTCGGGGGGCCCCCGAACACTGAAGCTTTCTTT. This sequence encodes CASSFGGPPNTEAFF.

The table lists this clonotype with a few counts. This may come from a read error, since a much larger clone is one base off. The chain has TRBV4-1 and TRBJ1-5; no reliable D call. The V end lost 0 bases, the J end lost 7 bases, and 10 bases lay between the germline ends. Germline V gives CDR1 MGHRA, CDR2 YSYEKL. This CDR3 comprises 14 residues. CDR3 loop: CASSQDAEKQPQHF. The CDR3 bases are TGCGCCAGCAGCCAAGATGCCGAAAAACAGCCCCAGCATTTT.

There are many counts of this clonotype. This chain uses TRBV6-6 with TRBJ2-7; 7 nucleotides match TRBD1. The germline V gene has CDR1 MNHNY and CDR2 SVGAGI (reference sequence). The ends lost 6 bases at V and 3 bases at J; junction bases unmatched: 5. CDR3 length equals 13 residues. CDR3 in amino acids: CASSDTGVYEQYF. For the CDR3, the DNA is TGTGCCAGCAGCGACACAGGGGTCTACGAGCAGTACTTC.

As concerns this clonotype: The junction departs from the called germline gene at one end, perhaps through a read error. The chain is built from TRBV4-3 and TRBJ1-6; 7 nucleotides agree with TRBD1. CDR1 and CDR2 from the germline V gene are LGHNA and YSLEER. The CDR3 has 20 amino acids. The DNA for the CDR3 is TGCGCCCGCCGCCCAGTAAGATGGGACAGCTACAGCTCCTATACTTCACCCCTCCACTTT. Translation gives CARRPVRWDSYSSYTSPLHF.

By share of the sample, this clonotype is medium-sized (0.01 to 0.1%). V is TRBV7-9 and J is TRBJ2-3; D unresolved. The CDR3 runs to 12 residues. Germline V gene sequence: CDR1 SEHNR, CDR2 FQNEAQ (reference sequence). V lost 8 bases to trimming and J lost 2 bases, with 8 bases between them. The CDR3 sequence: CASERDTDTQYF. CDR3 in DNA: TGTGCCAGCGAAAGAGACACAGATACGCAGTATTTT.

This clonotype was observed many times. This chain connects TRBV7-6 to TRBJ1-6; 8 bases line up with TRBD1. CDR3 length: 14 amino acids. CDR1 SGHVS and CDR2 FNYEAQ come from the germline V gene. V lost 4 bases, J lost 6 bases, and 2 bases stayed unmatched. CDR3 bases: TGTGCCAGCAGCTACACAGGGGGTAATTCACCCCTCCACTTT. This translates into CASSYTGGNSPLHF. Supplemented by reference TRBV7-6 and TRBJ1-6, the full variable domain reads GAGVSQSPRYKVTKRGQDVALRCDPISGHVSLYWYRQALGQGPEFLTYFNYEAQQDKSGLPNDRFSAERPEGSISTLTIQRTEQRDSAMYRCASSYTGGNSPLHFGNGTRLTVT.

This clonotype came up many times. The rearrangement joins TRBV28 to TRBJ1-5, with a possible D match to TRBD1 (5 bases). V dropped 7 bases and J dropped 3 bases, with 13 bases sitting between them. The CDR3 consists of 14 residues. The V gene's germline CDR1 is MDHEN and CDR2 SYDVKM. The CDR3 nucleotides are TGTGCCAGCACCCTGGGGACGGTCAATCAGCCCCAGCATTTT. It yields the protein CASTLGTVNQPQHF.

This clonotype was observed at least ten times. This chain links TRBV28 with TRBJ1-5; D is unclear. Trimming removed 11 bases at V and 7 bases at J, with 15 bases between. From germline, CDR1 is MDHEN and CDR2 SYDVKM. CDR3 length equals 12 residues. The CDR3 loop reads CAGFSGGQPQHF. CDR3 nucleotide sequence: TGTGCCGGGTTCTCGGGAGGACAGCCCCAGCATTTT. The full variable domain, with the rest looked up from reference TRBV28 and TRBJ1-5, is DVKVTQSSRYLVKRTGEKVFLECVQDMDHENMFWYRQDPGLGLRLIYFSYDVKMKEKGDIPEGYSVSREKKERFSLILESASTNQTSMYLCAGFSGGQPQHFGDGTRLSIL.

Ten or more counts support this clonotype. The chain employs TRBV6-5 and TRBJ2-7; the D call may be TRBD1 or TRBD2 (5 bases each). CDR3 length: 16 amino acids. Trimming pared 0 bases from V and 3 bases from J, leaving 15 bases between. The germline V gene has CDR1 MNHEY and CDR2 SVGAGI. The CDR3 sequence: CASSYSGVGTDYEQYF. The DNA for the CDR3 is TGTGCCAGCAGTTACTCGGGAGTCGGGACGGACTACGAGCAGTACTTC.

This clonotype was seen repeatedly, ten times or more. V gene TRBV7-3 combines with J gene TRBJ2-3; D ambiguous. Trimming cost V 5 bases and J 2 bases, with 14 bases left between them. CDR3 length: 15 amino acids. Per germline, CDR1 SGHTA and CDR2 FQGTGA. The CDR3 spells CASSDGPGATDTQYF. The CDR3 nucleotides are TGTGCCAGCAGCGACGGACCAGGCGCCACAGATACGCAGTATTTT.